What follows describes a single TCR beta chain. Its antigen is as yet unknown. The treatment was: about 20 received Ad26.COV2.S at low or high dose, single or two shots; 5 received placebo; per-sample allocation not given. The samples were gathered on day 63 after the first injection of vaccine or placebo. Vaccination employed an Ad26 vector expressing the Wuhan-strain SARS-CoV-2 spike. This sample is part of a study of Ad26.COV2.S vaccination and SARS-CoV-2 variants. Across the whole study: Trial arm assignment for the donor was COV1001 Ad26.COV2.S. By the intramuscular route, Ad26.COV2.S was given once, or twice 56 days apart.

Findings of the study overall: Researchers reported similar non-spike TCR breadth in vaccine and placebo recipients.

The CDR3 loop spans 17 amino acids. The trim removed 4 bases at V and 1 base at J, leaving 12 bases unmatched. Germline CDR1 is SGHRS and CDR2 is YFSETQ. The protocol was immunoSEQ multiplex PCR, while the TCRdb copy is restricted to in-frame clones and leaves out a portion. The sample consists of some 290,000 clones, about 85% of them appearing once. The rearrangement joins TRBV5-1 to TRBJ2-5; 8 bases are a match to TRBD2. This receptor was identified in a person between 18 and 65 years old who received the Ad26.COV2.S COVID-19 vaccine or a placebo. This specimen consisted of peripheral blood, obtained in a trial of Ad26.COV2.S vaccine versus placebo. The CDR3 protein is CASSPRTGGSAQETQYF. Written as DNA, the CDR3 is TGCGCCAGCAGCCCCAGAACGGGGGGGTCTGCCCAAGAGACCCAGTACTTC.